Sequencing of this T cell receptor beta chain was carried out in a study of T-cell reconstitution after alpha-beta-depleted transplantation in children. Notes on the study in general: Day-60 TCRbeta diversity that was high in some patients was derived from surviving recipient T cells and thymic progenitors.

TCRbeta library construction was performed incorporating unique molecular identifiers. TCRdb re-derived calls from the PCR reads in MiXCR, one entry per CDR3 protein. The table has 530,000 or so distinct CDR3 sequences, roughly 27% seen once. A word on this clonotype: What it binds is not known.

The V end lost 0 bases, the J end lost 4 bases, and 15 bases lay between the germline ends. The length of the CDR3 is 15 residues. Germline-derived CDR1 and CDR2 are DFQATT and SNEGSKA (reference sequence). The clonotype was recovered from a boy under two years old with Wiskott-Aldrich syndrome, due to receive a stem cell transplant. The sequences come from PBMCs, collected before TCRalphabeta/CD19-depleted stem cell transplant. This sequence joins TRBV20-1 and TRBJ1-1; D is ambiguous. CDR3 DNA sequence: TGCAGTGCTAGAGAAGGACTGCGAGAGGTCACTGAAGCTTTCTTT. As protein: CSAREGLREVTEAFF.